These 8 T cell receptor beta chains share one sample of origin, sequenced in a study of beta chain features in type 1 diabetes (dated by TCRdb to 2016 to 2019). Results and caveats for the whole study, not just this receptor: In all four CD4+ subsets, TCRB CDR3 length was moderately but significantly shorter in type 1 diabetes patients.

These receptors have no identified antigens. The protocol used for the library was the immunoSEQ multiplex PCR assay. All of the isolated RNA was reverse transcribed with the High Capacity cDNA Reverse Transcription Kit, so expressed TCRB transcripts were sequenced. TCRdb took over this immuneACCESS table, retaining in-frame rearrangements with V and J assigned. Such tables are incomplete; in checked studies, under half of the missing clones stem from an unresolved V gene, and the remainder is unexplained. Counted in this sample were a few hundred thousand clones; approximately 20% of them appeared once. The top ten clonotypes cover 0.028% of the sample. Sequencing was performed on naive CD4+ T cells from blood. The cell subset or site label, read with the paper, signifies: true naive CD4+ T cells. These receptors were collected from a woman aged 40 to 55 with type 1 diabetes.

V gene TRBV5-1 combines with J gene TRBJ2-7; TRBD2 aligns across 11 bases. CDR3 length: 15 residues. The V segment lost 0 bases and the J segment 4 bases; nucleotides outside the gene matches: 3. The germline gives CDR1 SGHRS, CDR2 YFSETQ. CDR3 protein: CASSLDGTSGYEQYF. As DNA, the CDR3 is TGCGCCAGCAGCTTGGACGGGACTAGCGGTTACGAGCAGTACTTC.

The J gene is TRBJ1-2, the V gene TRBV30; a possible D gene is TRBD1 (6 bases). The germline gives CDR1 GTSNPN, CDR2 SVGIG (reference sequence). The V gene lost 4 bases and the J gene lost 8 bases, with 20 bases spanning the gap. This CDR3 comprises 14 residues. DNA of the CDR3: TGTGCCTGGACCCTAGCGGGGGGCGCGCAGGGCTACACCTTC. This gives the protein CAWTLAGGAQGYTF.

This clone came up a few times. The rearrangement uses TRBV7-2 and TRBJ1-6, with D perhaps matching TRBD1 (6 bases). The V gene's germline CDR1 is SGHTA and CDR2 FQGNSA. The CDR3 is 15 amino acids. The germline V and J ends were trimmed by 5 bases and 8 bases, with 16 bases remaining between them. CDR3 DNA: TGTGCCAGCAGCGCCGCCAGGGGAACTTATTCACCCCTCCACTTT. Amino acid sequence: CASSAARGTYSPLHF.

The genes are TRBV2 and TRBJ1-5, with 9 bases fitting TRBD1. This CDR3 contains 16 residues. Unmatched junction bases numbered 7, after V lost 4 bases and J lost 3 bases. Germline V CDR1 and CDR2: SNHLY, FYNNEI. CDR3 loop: CASSGPGQGHNQPQHF. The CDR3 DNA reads TGTGCCAGCAGTGGGCCGGGACAGGGACACAATCAGCCCCAGCATTTT.

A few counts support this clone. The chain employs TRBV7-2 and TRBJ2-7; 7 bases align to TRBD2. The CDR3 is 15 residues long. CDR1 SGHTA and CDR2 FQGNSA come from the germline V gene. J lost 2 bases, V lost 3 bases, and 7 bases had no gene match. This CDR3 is CASSFGGSLPYEQYF. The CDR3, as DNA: TGTGCCAGCAGCTTTGGCGGGAGTCTCCCCTACGAGCAGTACTTC.

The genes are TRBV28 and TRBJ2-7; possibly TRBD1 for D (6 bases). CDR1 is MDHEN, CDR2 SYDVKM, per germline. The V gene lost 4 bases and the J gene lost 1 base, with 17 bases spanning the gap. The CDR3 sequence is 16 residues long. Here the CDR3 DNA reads TGTGCCAGCAGTTCAATATCATACAGGGATTCCTACGAGCAGTACTTC. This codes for CASSSISYRDSYEQYF.

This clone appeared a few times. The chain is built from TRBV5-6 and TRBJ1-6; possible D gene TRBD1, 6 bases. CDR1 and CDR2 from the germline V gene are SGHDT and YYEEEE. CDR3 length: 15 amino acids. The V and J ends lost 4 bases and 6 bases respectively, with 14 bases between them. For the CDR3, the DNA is TGTGCCAGCAGCGGGGAGACAGGCCTTAATTCACCCCTCCACTTT. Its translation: CASSGETGLNSPLHF.

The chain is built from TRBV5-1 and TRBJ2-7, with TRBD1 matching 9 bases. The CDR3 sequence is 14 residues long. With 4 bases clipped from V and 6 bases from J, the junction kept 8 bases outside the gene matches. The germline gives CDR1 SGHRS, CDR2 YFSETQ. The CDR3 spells CASSIGQGYGEQYF. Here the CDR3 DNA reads TGCGCCAGCAGCATTGGACAGGGGTACGGCGAGCAGTACTTC.